This is a list of T cell receptor beta chains from one sample in a study of T cell responses to AZD1222 COVID-19 vaccine. Assay: immunoSEQ multiplex PCR; the TCRdb copy retains only in-frame clones and omits some. The sample lists approximately 150,000 clones, over 85% seen once, with under 2% in the top ten. The specimen comprised peripheral blood, sampled 28 days after the second AZD1222 dose. These receptor sequences come from an adult who received the AZD1222 COVID-19 vaccine. CDR3s include the opening cysteine and the closing phenylalanine or tryptophan. Each record gives: D gene, clone size, V gene, J gene, CDR3 protein, CDR3 DNA. The D gene is left open where the match is weak. Clone size is not always given. Where it is, it says once, few, many or a class for expanded clones.

>TRBD1|.|TRBV7-9|TRBJ1-1
CASSLLGQENTEAFF
TGTGCCAGCAGCTTACTGGGACAGGAGAACACTGAAGCTTTCTTT
>.|once|TRBV21-1|TRBJ1-2
CASKGGIGYTF
TGTGCCAGCAAAGGAGGGATCGGCTACACCTTC
>TRBD2|.|TRBV5-4|TRBJ2-1
CASSLGGAGGINEQFF
TGTGCCAGCAGCTTGGGAGGAGCGGGAGGGATCAATGAGCAGTTCTTC
>TRBD2|.|TRBV7-2|TRBJ2-1
CASSLVASGYNEQFF
TGTGCCAGCAGCTTAGTGGCTAGCGGCTACAATGAGCAGTTCTTC
>.|.|TRBV6-5|TRBJ1-1
CASREAGLNTEAFF
TGTGCCAGCAGGGAGGCAGGTCTGAACACTGAAGCTTTCTTT
>TRBD1|.|TRBV7-3|TRBJ1-2
CASSSNGQDDGYTF
TGTGCCAGCAGCTCTAATGGACAGGATGATGGCTACACCTTC
>.|.|TRBV7-3|TRBJ2-1
CASSLTGPAGNEQFF
TGTGCCAGCAGCTTAACGGGGCCCGCGGGCAATGAGCAGTTCTTC
>TRBD1|.|TRBV19|TRBJ1-2
CASSRTGGDYGYTF
TGTGCCAGTAGTCGGACAGGGGGGGACTATGGCTACACCTTC
>.|.|TRBV2|TRBJ2-2
CAKRTRGAPAGGELFF
TGTGCCAAAAGGACTCGCGGGGCCCCGGCGGGCGGGGAGCTGTTTTTT
>TRBD2|.|TRBV24-1|TRBJ2-2
CATSPSGRIAGELFF
TGTGCCACCAGTCCTAGCGGGAGGATAGCTGGGGAGCTGTTTTTT
>.|.|TRBV24-1|TRBJ2-2
CATSDGGLVGELFF
TGTGCCACCAGTGACGGGGGGCTGGTCGGGGAGCTGTTTTTT
>.|.|TRBV7-9|TRBJ2-3
CASSLGRDTQYF
TGTGCCAGCAGCTTGGGCCGAGATACGCAGTATTTT
>TRBD2|.|TRBV27|TRBJ2-1
CASRSLAGEATEQFF
TGTGCCAGCAGATCCCTAGCGGGAGAGGCTACTGAGCAGTTCTTC
>.|.|TRBV4-1|TRBJ1-1
CASRSGTMNTEAFF
TGCGCCAGCAGGAGCGGCACCATGAACACTGAAGCTTTCTTT
>TRBD2|.|TRBV10-1|TRBJ2-1
CASSGRAASGRGNEQFF
TGCGCCAGCAGTGGTAGGGCGGCTAGCGGGAGGGGCAATGAGCAGTTCTTC
>.|few|TRBV18|TRBJ2-7
CASSLNPRMPYEQYF
TGTGCCAGCTCACTCAACCCAAGGATGCCCTACGAGCAGTACTTC
>.|.|TRBV3-1/TRBV3-2|TRBJ2-6
CASSQSTVLSGANVLTF
TGTGCCAGCAGCCAATCGACAGTACTCTCTGGGGCCAACGTCCTGACTTTC
>.|.|TRBV7-9|TRBJ2-1
CASSPKSPGRSSYNEQFF
TGTGCCAGCAGCCCTAAATCCCCAGGGCGTAGCTCCTACAATGAGCAGTTCTTC
>TRBD1|.|TRBV6-5|TRBJ1-2
CATLDRGSLAHGYTF
TGTGCCACCCTGGACAGGGGGTCTCTCGCGCATGGCTACACCTTC
>.|.|TRBV29-1|TRBJ2-3
CSVVGGTGLTDTQYF
TGCAGCGTTGTGGGGGGAACAGGGCTCACAGATACGCAGTATTTT
>.|.|TRBV6-5|TRBJ1-1
CASSYSATGAAEAFF
TGTGCCAGCAGTTACTCGGCAACTGGGGCGGCCGAAGCTTTCTTT
>.|.|TRBV5-1|TRBJ1-1
CASSQSVGSDEAFF
TGCGCCAGCAGCCAATCTGTGGGGTCCGATGAAGCTTTCTTT
>.|.|TRBV28|TRBJ1-4
CASSGAAGTNEKLFF
TGTGCCAGCAGTGGGGCGGCAGGGACTAATGAAAAACTGTTTTTT
>.|once|TRBV30|TRBJ2-5
CAWRTEILETQYF
TGTGCCTGGCGGACAGAGATCTTGGAGACCCAGTACTTC
>.|.|TRBV6-1|TRBJ1-2
CASSEQVNYGYTF
TGTGCCAGCAGTGAACAGGTTAACTATGGCTACACCTTC
>TRBD1|.|TRBV5-4|TRBJ2-1
CASSSRDRYNEQFF
TGTGCCAGCAGCTCCCGGGACAGGTACAATGAGCAGTTCTTC
>TRBD1|.|TRBV13|TRBJ1-1
CASNNRDSMNTEAFF
TGTGCCAGCAACAACAGGGACAGCATGAACACTGAAGCTTTCTTT
>TRBD1|.|TRBV11-1|TRBJ1-2
CASSPLRDSFGGYTF
TGTGCCAGCAGCCCCCTCCGGGACAGTTTTGGTGGCTACACCTTC
>.|.|TRBV3-1/TRBV3-2|TRBJ2-5
CASSQVRTQETQYF
TGTGCCAGCAGCCAAGTAAGGACTCAAGAGACCCAGTACTTC
>.|.|TRBV2|TRBJ1-5
CASSRLTENQPQHF
TGTGCCAGCAGTCGACTGACAGAGAATCAGCCCCAGCATTTT
>TRBD2|.|TRBV7-9|TRBJ2-1
CASSHGLARREQFF
TGTGCCAGCAGCCACGGACTAGCCCGGAGAGAGCAGTTCTTC
>TRBD2|.|TRBV7-9|TRBJ2-7
CASSLALAGGVYEQYF
TGTGCCAGCAGCTTAGCGCTGGCGGGAGGGGTCTACGAGCAGTACTTC
>.|.|TRBV3-1/TRBV3-2|TRBJ2-7
CASSPRGTYEQYF
TGTGCCAGCAGCCCGAGGGGTACCTACGAGCAGTACTTC
>.|.|TRBV27|TRBJ1-5
CASSLGGSHQPQHF
TGTGCCAGCAGTTTAGGGGGTTCCCATCAGCCCCAGCATTTT
>.|.|TRBV7-8|TRBJ2-3
CASSLVPPGGGTDTQYF
TGTGCCAGCAGCTTAGTACCCCCTGGTGGGGGCACAGATACGCAGTATTTT
>.|few|TRBV4-3|TRBJ2-2
CASSLTVGLNTGELFF
TGCGCCAGCAGCCTGACGGTGGGTCTGAACACCGGGGAGCTGTTTTTT
>.|.|TRBV10-3|TRBJ2-7
CAISDRGYEQYF
TGTGCCATCAGTGACAGGGGCTACGAGCAGTACTTC
>.|few|TRBV7-3|TRBJ2-2
CASSLSTSGTGELFF
TGTGCCAGCAGCCTGTCGACTAGTGGCACCGGGGAGCTGTTTTTT
>.|.|TRBV5-1|TRBJ2-5
CASSLVGRPQETQYF
TGCGCCAGCAGCTTGGTCGGCAGGCCTCAGGAGACCCAGTACTTC
>.|.|TRBV6-2/TRBV6-3|TRBJ1-5
CASSRGMAGPQPQHF
TGTGCCAGTAGTCGGGGGATGGCAGGGCCACAGCCCCAGCATTTT
>TRBD1|.|TRBV24-1|TRBJ2-1
CATRDRDGEQFF
TGTGCCACCAGAGACAGGGATGGTGAGCAGTTCTTC
>.|.|TRBV7-2|TRBJ1-2
CASSTGYDGYTF
TGTGCCAGCAGCACCGGTTATGATGGCTACACCTTC
>TRBD2|.|TRBV14|TRBJ2-7
CASSLTSGYYEQYF
TGTGCCAGCAGCCTGACTAGCGGATACTACGAGCAGTACTTC
>.|.|TRBV7-2|TRBJ2-3
CASSSRGGTDTQYF
TGTGCCAGCAGCTCCAGGGGGGGCACAGATACGCAGTATTTT
>.|once|TRBV12-3/TRBV12-4|TRBJ1-2
CASSLGRRNGYTF
TGTGCCAGCAGTTTAGGGAGGAGGAATGGCTACACCTTC
>TRBD2|once|TRBV6-1|TRBJ2-1
CASSEGLAEFYNEQFF
TGTGCCAGCAGTGAAGGGCTAGCGGAATTCTACAATGAGCAGTTCTTC
>.|.|TRBV19|TRBJ2-2
CATKRVTGELFF
TGTGCCACCAAGCGGGTCACCGGGGAGCTGTTTTTT
>.|.|TRBV4-1|TRBJ1-5
CASSQDGGIGNQPQHF
TGCGCCAGCAGCCAAGACGGAGGGATTGGCAATCAGCCCCAGCATTTT
>TRBD2|.|TRBV6-1|TRBJ2-1
CASSALLAGGSYNEQFF
TGTGCCAGCAGTGCTCTACTAGCGGGAGGCTCCTACAATGAGCAGTTCTTC
>TRBD1|.|TRBV5-8|TRBJ1-5
CASSREGQGNQPQHF
TGTGCCAGCAGCCGGGAGGGACAGGGCAATCAGCCCCAGCATTTT
>TRBD2|.|TRBV7-8|TRBJ2-7
CASSLRLAGGSSHEQYF
TGTGCCAGCAGCTTGAGACTAGCGGGAGGTTCGAGCCACGAGCAGTACTTC
>.|.|TRBV6-2/TRBV6-3|TRBJ2-7
CASSYGAYYEQYF
TGTGCCAGCAGTTACGGGGCGTACTACGAGCAGTACTTC
>.|once|TRBV5-1|TRBJ1-3
CASSFDRLTGNTIYF
TGCGCCAGCAGCTTTGACAGGCTAACTGGAAACACCATATATTTT